This T cell receptor (beta chain) came from a study of T-cell memory formation after mild COVID-19 (dated by TCRdb to the early 2020s). For the wider study: TCR sequence clusters from the two donors were found to be largely donor specific. In a couple of donors, T-cell clones that expanded and contracted after mild COVID-19 were tracked by sequencing TCRalpha and TCRbeta repertoires over time. The cohort was made up of two young adult volunteers, one female and one male, who were previously healthy.

The CDR3 has 13 amino acids, counting the end cysteine and phenylalanine. Just CDR3 DNA is preserved here, 39 bases in frame from base 1. The germline V gene gives CDR1 as MGHRA and CDR2 as YSYEKL. The trim is 4 bases for V and 7 bases for J, with a gap of 10 bases between the germline ends. The investigation overall reported the following: SARS-CoV-2 specificity of the second-wave clones peaking on day 37 was not confirmed. Contracting CD4+ clones appeared mostly in the CM and EM memory subsets, whereas CD8+ clones were enriched in EMRA. The study included only two mild cases, and larger cohorts that include severe cases with pre-infection samples were judged to be necessary. Some responding clones were detected in pre-infection memory, suggesting pre-existing cross-reactive memory T cells joined the SARS-CoV-2 response. From day 15 to 85, contracting clones showed balanced CD4/CD8 phenotypes, whereas a second wave of clones that expanded from day 15 to 37 leaned towards CD4+.

Sequencer: Illumina NovaSeq 6000. cDNA libraries for TCRalpha and TCRbeta were prepared by 5'RACE using constant-segment primers, with sample barcodes and unique molecular identifiers added. RNA was extracted from every sample with Trizol reagent. The libraries were amplified in two PCR steps, and the second step added a second sample barcode and Illumina TruSeq adapters. Sequencing of the libraries was done on an Illumina NovaSeq, producing 2 x 150 bp paired-end reads. In the authors' own workflow: Demultiplexing of reads and collapsing into UMI-guided consensus sequences were performed with migec v1.2.7. Using mixcr v2.1.11, UMI consensuses were aligned to TRA and TRB V and J templates and then assembled into clonotypes. A clonotype was counted as expanded or contracted only when both edgeR and NoisET called the clonotype significant, with the noise models trained on biological replicates. For edgeR calls, a false discovery rate-adjusted p below 0.01 and a log2 fold-change threshold of 1 were applied. As an exploratory analysis of dynamics, PCA with hierarchical clustering was applied to max-normalized trajectories of the 1000 most abundant clonotypes. Separately sequenced CD4+ and CD8+ repertoires were used to assign the CD4 or CD8 phenotype of responding clones. TCRdb's own reprocessing of the public reads used fastp at Q25 and MiXCR and kept productive beta chains. Entries that share a CDR3 protein sequence are merged under the most common genes and DNA. The V and J calls shown here were made by TCRdb, not taken from the authors' results. Present in this sample are 80,000 to 90,000 distinct CDR3 sequences, around a quarter of which were seen just once. Under 50% of the sample is held by the ten biggest clonotypes.

Ficoll-Paque density gradient centrifugation was used to isolate PBMCs. This clonotype has a handful of counts. The antigen this receptor binds is unknown. No quality values exist for individual bases; no much larger clone is one base distant. Input material: PBMCs or a T cell subset sorted from them (not recorded which). The V and J genes are TRBV4-1 and TRBJ2-2; too little of a D gene remains to name it. The clonotype was recovered from a young man who had mild COVID-19 (a few samples of this study predate the infection). The sample titles of this study are shuffled in the database, so cell type and time point are left out; the donor was told from shared clones. For the CDR3, the sequence is CASSLRAGGELFF. The bases are TGCGCCAGCAGCCTCCGTGCTGGCGGGGAGCTGTTTTTT.